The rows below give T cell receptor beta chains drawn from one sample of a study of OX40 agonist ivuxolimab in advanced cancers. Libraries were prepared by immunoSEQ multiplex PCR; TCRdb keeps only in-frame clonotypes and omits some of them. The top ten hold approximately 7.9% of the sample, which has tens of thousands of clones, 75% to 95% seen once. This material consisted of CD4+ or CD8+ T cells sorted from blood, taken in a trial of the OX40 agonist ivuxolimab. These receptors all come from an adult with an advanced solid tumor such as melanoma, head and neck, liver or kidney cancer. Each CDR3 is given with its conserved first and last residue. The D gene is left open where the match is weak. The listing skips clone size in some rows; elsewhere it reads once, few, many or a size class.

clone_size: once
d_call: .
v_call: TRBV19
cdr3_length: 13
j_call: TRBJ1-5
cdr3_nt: TGTGCCAGTAACCGGTATAGCAATCAGCCCCAGCATTTT
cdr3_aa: CASNRYSNQPQHF

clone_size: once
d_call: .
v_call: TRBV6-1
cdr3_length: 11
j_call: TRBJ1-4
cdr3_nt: TGTGCCAGCAGTGCCGGGGAAAAACTGTTTTTT
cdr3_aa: CASSAGEKLFF

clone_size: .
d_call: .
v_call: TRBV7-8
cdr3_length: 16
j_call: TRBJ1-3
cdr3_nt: TGTGCCAGCAGCTTAGCGGGAGAAATGCCTGGAAACACCATATATTTT
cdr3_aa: CASSLAGEMPGNTIYF

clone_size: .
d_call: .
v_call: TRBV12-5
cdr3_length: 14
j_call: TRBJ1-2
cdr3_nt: TGTGCTAGTGGTTTGGGAGACAGATCCTATGGCTACACCTTC
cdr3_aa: CASGLGDRSYGYTF

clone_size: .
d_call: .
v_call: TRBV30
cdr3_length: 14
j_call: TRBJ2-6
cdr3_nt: TGTGCCTGGAGTCGGTTCTCTGGGGCCAACGTCCTGACTTTC
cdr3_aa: CAWSRFSGANVLTF

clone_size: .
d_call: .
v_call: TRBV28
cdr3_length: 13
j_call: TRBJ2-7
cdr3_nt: TGTGCCAGCAGTCCGGGACTGCTCTACGAGCAGTACTTC
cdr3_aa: CASSPGLLYEQYF

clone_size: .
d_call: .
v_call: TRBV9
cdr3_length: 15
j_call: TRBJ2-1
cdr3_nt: TGTGCCAGCAGCGTAGGGGGAAGGCAGGGAGATGAGCAGTTCTTC
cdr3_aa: CASSVGGRQGDEQFF

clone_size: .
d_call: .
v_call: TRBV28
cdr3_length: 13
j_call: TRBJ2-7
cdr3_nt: TGTGCCAGCAGTTTACAGAGAAGGGGCGAGCAGTACTTC
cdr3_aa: CASSLQRRGEQYF

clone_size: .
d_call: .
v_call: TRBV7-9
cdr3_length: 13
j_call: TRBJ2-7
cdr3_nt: TGTGCCAGCAGCTTCCGTAACTCCTACGAGCAGTACTTC
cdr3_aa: CASSFRNSYEQYF

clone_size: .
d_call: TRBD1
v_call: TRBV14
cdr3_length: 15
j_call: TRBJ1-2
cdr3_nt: TGTGCCAGCAGCCAAGGACAGGGAGGCCATTTTGGCTACACCTTC
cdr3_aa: CASSQGQGGHFGYTF

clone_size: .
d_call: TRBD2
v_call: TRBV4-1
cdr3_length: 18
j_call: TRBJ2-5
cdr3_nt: TGCGCCAGCAGCCAAGTGGGGGCTAGCGGGGCCCTACAAGAGACCCAGTACTTC
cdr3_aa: CASSQVGASGALQETQYF

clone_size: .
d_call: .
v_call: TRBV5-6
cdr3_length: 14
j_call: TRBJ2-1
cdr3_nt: TGTGCCAGCAGCTTCGGAGGTCCTGCGGATGAGCAGTTCTTC
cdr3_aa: CASSFGGPADEQFF

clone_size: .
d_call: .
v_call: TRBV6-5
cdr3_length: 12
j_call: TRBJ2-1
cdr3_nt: TGTGCCAGCAGTTACTCACCCAATGAGCAGTTCTTC
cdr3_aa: CASSYSPNEQFF

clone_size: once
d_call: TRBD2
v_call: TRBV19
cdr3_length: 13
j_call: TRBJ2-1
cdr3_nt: TGTGCCAGTAGTGGACTAGCCGACAATGAGCAGTTCTTC
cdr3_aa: CASSGLADNEQFF

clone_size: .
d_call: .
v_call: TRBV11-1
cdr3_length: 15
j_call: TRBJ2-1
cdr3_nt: TGTGCCAGCAGCCCCCCCGCTGGGATGAGCAATGAGCAGTTCTTC
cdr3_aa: CASSPPAGMSNEQFF